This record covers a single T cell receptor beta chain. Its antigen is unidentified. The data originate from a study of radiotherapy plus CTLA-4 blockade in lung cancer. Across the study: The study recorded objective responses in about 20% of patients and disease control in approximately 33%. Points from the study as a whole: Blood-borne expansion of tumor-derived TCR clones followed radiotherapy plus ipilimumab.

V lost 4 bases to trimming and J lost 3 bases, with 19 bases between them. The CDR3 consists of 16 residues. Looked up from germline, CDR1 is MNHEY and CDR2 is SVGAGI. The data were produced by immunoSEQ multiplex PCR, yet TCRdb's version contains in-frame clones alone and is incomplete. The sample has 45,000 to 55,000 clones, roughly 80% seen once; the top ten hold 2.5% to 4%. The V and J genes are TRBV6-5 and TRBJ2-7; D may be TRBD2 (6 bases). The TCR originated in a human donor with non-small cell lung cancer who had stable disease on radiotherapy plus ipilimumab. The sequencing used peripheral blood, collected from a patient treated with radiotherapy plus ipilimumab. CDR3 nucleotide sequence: TGTGCCAGCAGTTCCGACGTCACGGGAGATCTCTACGAGCAGTACTTC. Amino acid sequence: CASSSDVTGDLYEQYF.